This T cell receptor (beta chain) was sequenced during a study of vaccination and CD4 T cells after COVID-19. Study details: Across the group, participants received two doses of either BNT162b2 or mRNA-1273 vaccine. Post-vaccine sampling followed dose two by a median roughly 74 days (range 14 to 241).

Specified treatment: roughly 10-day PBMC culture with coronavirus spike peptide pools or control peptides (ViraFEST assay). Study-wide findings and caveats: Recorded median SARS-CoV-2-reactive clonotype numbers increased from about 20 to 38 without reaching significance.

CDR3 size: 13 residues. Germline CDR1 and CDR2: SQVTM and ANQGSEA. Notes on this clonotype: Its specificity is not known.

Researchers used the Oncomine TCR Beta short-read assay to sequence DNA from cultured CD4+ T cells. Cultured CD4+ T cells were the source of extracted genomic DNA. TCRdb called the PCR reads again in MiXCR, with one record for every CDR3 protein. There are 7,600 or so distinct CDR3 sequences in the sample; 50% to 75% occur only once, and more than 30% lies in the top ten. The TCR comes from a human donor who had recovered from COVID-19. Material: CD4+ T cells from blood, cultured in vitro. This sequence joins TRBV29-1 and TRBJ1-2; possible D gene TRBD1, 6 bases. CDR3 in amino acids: CSVTPWGADGYTF. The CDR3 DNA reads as TGCAGTGTAACCCCATGGGGGGCGGATGGCTACACCTTC.